This entry is about one T cell receptor beta chain. As yet, its antigen is unknown. This CDR3 contains 15 residues. Unmatched junction bases numbered 10, after V lost 6 bases and J lost 2 bases. CDR1 is MNHNY, CDR2 SVGAGI, per germline (reference sequence). This sample stems from a study of T-cell memory formation after mild COVID-19. In the study overall: TCR clusters were largely donor specific.

From 5'RACE with constant-segment primers came TCR alpha and TCR beta cDNA libraries that carried sample barcodes and UMIs. MiXCR, applied by TCRdb to the 5' RACE reads, yields one record per CDR3 protein. Of some 200,000 distinct CDR3 sequences listed, roughly a fifth are singletons. Regarding the study as a whole: Cross-reactive memory apparently joined, as some responding clones appeared in pre-infection memory.

The V call is TRBV6-6, the J call TRBJ2-7, with 7 bases aligning to TRBD2. This TCR came from an adult woman who had mild COVID-19 (a few samples of this study predate the infection). Cell type and time point are not known. The sequenced sample was PBMCs or a T cell subset sorted from them (not recorded which). This CDR3 is CASSPAGPVAYEQYF. The DNA of the CDR3 is TGTGCCAGCAGCCCAGCGGGACCCGTGGCCTACGAGCAGTACTTC.